This T cell receptor (beta chain) was identified during a study of cytomegalovirus exposure and HLA in healthy donors. Across the study: A data release that came early held 75 million to 85 million unique TCRs from HLA-typed donors.

The study's findings and limits: Sequencing likely generated an artifact that appeared as a cluster of highly shared sequence variants. Analyses of presence and absence presupposed an approximately uniform sequencing depth across donors.

Primers included in the PCR were 60 Vbeta and 13 Jbeta primers. Some clones are missing from TCRdb's copy, which holds only in-frame ones; the method was immunoSEQ multiplex PCR. This sample's table reports about 130,000 clones. Germline CDR1 and CDR2: SGHNT and YENEEA. The CDR3 totals 15 residues. The V segment lost 0 bases and the J segment 7 bases; nucleotides outside the gene matches: 4. As regards this clone: The antigen remains unidentified.

This TCR was recovered from a young man in good health and CMV-seronegative. The chain has TRBV11-3 and TRBJ2-1, with TRBD2 identical over 9 bases. The material sequenced was PBMCs. The CDR3 sequence is CASSLDLAGGNEQFF. CDR3 nucleotide sequence: TGTGCCAGCAGCTTAGATCTTGCGGGAGGGAATGAGCAGTTCTTC.